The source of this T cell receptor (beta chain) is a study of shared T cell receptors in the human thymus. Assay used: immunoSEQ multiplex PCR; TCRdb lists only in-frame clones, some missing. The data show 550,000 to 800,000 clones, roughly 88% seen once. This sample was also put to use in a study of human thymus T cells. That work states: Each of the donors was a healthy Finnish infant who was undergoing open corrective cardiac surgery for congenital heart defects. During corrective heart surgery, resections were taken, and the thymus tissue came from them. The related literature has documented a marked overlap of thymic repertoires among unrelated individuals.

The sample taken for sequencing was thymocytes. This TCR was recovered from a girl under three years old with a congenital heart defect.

The CDR3 DNA sequence: TGTGCCAGCTCACCACCGTTAATCTCCATGGGACAGCCGAACACTGAAGCTTTCTTT. Translating it yields CASSPPLISMGQPNTEAFF. The chain recombines TRBV18 with TRBJ1-1; 7 bases agree with TRBD1. Germline values: CDR1 KGHSH, CDR2 LQKENI. The CDR3 sequence is 19 residues long. V trimming: 0 bases; J trimming: 1 base; junction bases outside the gene matches: 14.